This T cell receptor (beta chain) stems from a study of blood T cell repertoires in COVID-19. The wider study: COVID-19 samples collected from the United States, Italy and Spain covered acute and convalescent phases.

Per the study methods: Nucleated cell counts were estimated from reference gene primer amplification. Assay: immunoSEQ multiplex PCR; the TCRdb copy retains only in-frame clones and omits some. That table supplies the V and J calls and clone size; D and trimming were determined from the DNA. The data contain 200,000 or so clones, roughly 85% of them seen just once; the ten biggest clones take up 5.2%. This clone was seen only a few times. Sequences were obtained from peripheral blood. The clonotype comes from a woman aged 30 to 39 with acute or convalescent COVID-19.

The CDR3 nucleotides read TGTGCCAGCAGTTACAGACAGACAGGGTATAATTCACCCCTCCACTTT. The encoded protein is CASSYRQTGYNSPLHF. The rearrangement links TRBV6-5 to TRBJ1-6; 7 positions agree with TRBD1. The CDR3 contains 16 residues. Germline CDR1 and CDR2: MNHEY and SVGAGI. The ends lost 2 bases at V and 4 bases at J; junction bases unmatched: 5.